This T cell receptor (beta chain) was retrieved from a study of blood T cell repertoires in COVID-19. Study information: From the United States, Italy and Spain came samples of acute and convalescent COVID-19. From T cells, B-cell-depleted T cells, or PBMCs came the material, which was cDNA or gDNA.

Original handling: Researchers report that nucleated cell counts were estimated from reference gene primer amplification. Only in-frame clones appear in the TCRdb table, and some are missing; sequencing was by immunoSEQ multiplex PCR. V, J and clone size reflect that table, while D and trimming were determined from the DNA. This table has 250,000 to 300,000 clones, around 90% appearing once. The CDR3 extends over 15 amino acids. V lost 5 bases to trimming and J lost 1 base, with 15 bases between them. Germline V gene lookup returns CDR1 SGHNT and CDR2 YYREEE (reference sequence). The sequencing sample was made of peripheral blood. This chain joins TRBV5-4 and TRBJ2-5; D gene ambiguous. The sequence came from a woman in her thirties or forties who had recovered from COVID-19. CDR3 bases: TGTGCCAGCAGTTTCATGGGCACCTCCCAAGAGACCCAGTACTTC. Translating it yields CASSFMGTSQETQYF. The full variable domain, completed using reference TRBV5-4 and TRBJ2-5, is ETGVTQSPTHLIKTRGQQVTLRCSSQSGHNTVSWYQQALGQGPQFIFQYYREEENGRGNFPPRFSGLQFPNYSSELNVNALELDDSALYLCASSFMGTSQETQYFGPGTRLLVL.